Following are 32 T cell receptor beta chains from one sample sequenced in a study of cytomegalovirus exposure and HLA in healthy donors. This PCR relied on a set of 60 Vbeta primers and 13 Jbeta primers. Sequenced by immunoSEQ multiplex PCR; TCRdb stores in-frame clones only, minus some. This sample has 65,000 to 85,000 clones, with about four fifths found just once. Material: PBMCs. The receptors stem from a woman aged 45-65 years in good health and CMV-seronegative.

This chain links TRBV2 with TRBJ2-5, with TRBD2 identical over 10 bases. The germline V gene has CDR1 SNHLY and CDR2 FYNNEI. The CDR3 is made up of 14 amino acids. Unmatched junction bases numbered 7, after V lost 7 bases and J lost 5 bases. The CDR3 DNA sequence: TGTGCCAGCACCTCACTAGCGGGGAGTGAGACCCAGTACTTC. Protein sequence: CASTSLAGSETQYF.

This clone was detected only once. This chain uses TRBV25-1 with TRBJ1-1; 7 nucleotides line up with TRBD1. In germline, CDR1 is MGHDK, CDR2 SYGVNS. The CDR3 is made up of 14 amino acids. V lost 2 bases, J lost 3 bases, and 3 bases stayed unmatched. CDR3 DNA sequence: TGTGCCAGCAGTGAACGGGGACAGTACACTGAAGCTTTCTTT. Its translation: CASSERGQYTEAFF.

The chain employs TRBV5-1 and TRBJ1-1, with TRBD1 matching over 7 bases. Germline V CDR1 and CDR2: SGHRS, YFSETQ. There are 18 residues in the CDR3. With V trimmed by 1 base and J by 4 bases, 16 bases remained unmatched. CDR3 coding DNA: TGCGCCAGCAGCTTGTTTGGGTCAGGGGGTAGCCTGGTCACTGAAGCTTTCTTT. Translating it yields CASSLFGSGGSLVTEAFF. The full variable domain, its missing parts supplied by reference TRBV5-1 and TRBJ1-1, is KAGVTQTPRYLIKTRGQQVTLSCSPISGHRSVSWYQQTPGQGLQFLFEYFSETQRNKGNFPGRFSGRQFSNSRSEMNVSTLELGDSALYLCASSLFGSGGSLVTEAFFGQGTRLTVV.

Note on this clone: Distinct nucleotide sequences in the sample also encode this CDR3. This chain connects TRBV5-1 to TRBJ2-3, with a possible D match to TRBD1 (6 bases). The CDR3 is made up of 15 amino acids. The V and J ends lost 1 base and 3 bases respectively, with 12 bases between them. Germline V lookup: CDR1 SGHRS, CDR2 YFSETQ. The CDR3 bases are TGCGCCAGCAGCTTGTTGGGGGCCGAGACAGATACGCAGTATTTT. Protein product: CASSLLGAETDTQYF.

V is TRBV5-1 and J is TRBJ2-5; possible D gene TRBD1, 5 bases. The CDR3 consists of 14 residues. The V end lost 4 bases, the J end lost 3 bases, and 13 bases lay between the germline ends. CDR1 is SGHRS, CDR2 YFSETQ, per germline. CDR3: CASSRRVGEETQYF. As DNA, the CDR3 is TGCGCCAGCAGCCGTCGGGTAGGGGAAGAGACCCAGTACTTC.

Regarding this clone: The same CDR3 is also encoded by other DNA sequences in this sample. This chain links TRBV15 with TRBJ1-2; TRBD1 agrees at 7 bases. V gave up 3 bases and J gave up 7 bases; unmatched junction bases: 8. In germline, CDR1 is LNHNV, CDR2 YYDKDF (reference sequence). The CDR3 contains 14 residues. CDR3 residues: CATSSNRGLGGYTF. CDR3 DNA sequence: TGTGCCACCAGCAGCAACAGGGGATTAGGTGGCTACACCTTC.

In regard to this clone: One end of the junction fails to match germline, which may point to a read error. The chain joins TRBV18 to TRBJ2-7, with a weak D call TRBD2 (6 bases). The germline V gene has CDR1 KGHSH and CDR2 LQKENI. This CDR3 comprises 14 residues. The DNA of the CDR3 is TGTGCCAGCTCGCCACTCGGGACTTACTACGAGCAGTACTTC. Encoded protein: CASSPLGTYYEQYF.

The chain carries TRBV5-1 and TRBJ1-2, with D hard to call. Trimming cost V 1 base and J 0 bases, with 7 bases left between them. Germline values: CDR1 SGHRS, CDR2 YFSETQ. The CDR3 spans 14 residues. The CDR3 loop is CASSLNTANYGYTF. CDR3 DNA sequence: TGCGCCAGCAGCTTGAACACAGCTAACTATGGCTACACCTTC.

The V call is TRBV25-1, the J call TRBJ2-6, with 8 positions matching TRBD1. Germline CDR1 reads MGHDK; CDR2 reads SYGVNS. The CDR3 consists of 18 residues. Trimming took 5 bases from V and 2 from J; bases not matched to a gene: 11. In DNA form, the CDR3 reads TGTGCCAGCAGTTACCCAGGGGGCGCGGGTCCTGGGGCCAACGTCCTGACTTTC. Its translation: CASSYPGGAGPGANVLTF.

The chain has TRBV5-3 and TRBJ2-1, with D tentatively TRBD2 (6 bases). TRBV5-3 is an ORF; its function is uncertain. The V end lost 4 bases, the J end lost 3 bases, and 17 bases lay between the germline ends. The CDR3 is 16 residues long. The CDR3: CARSNIGTPIYNEQFF. CDR3 DNA sequence: TGTGCCAGAAGCAACATCGGGACTCCGATCTACAATGAGCAGTTCTTC.

This clone has more than one count but fewer than ten. The chain recombines TRBV4-3 with TRBJ1-2; TRBD1 matches 10 bases. The CDR3 has 14 amino acids. CDR1 is LGHNA and CDR2 is YSLEER in the germline V gene. The junction had 4 bases not matched to a gene; V was cut back by 5 bases and J by 4 bases. The CDR3 coding sequence is TGCGCCAGCAGCGACAGGGGGCAGGGCTATGGCTACACCTTC. Amino acid sequence: CASSDRGQGYGYTF.

Only one count was recorded for this clone. The chain is built from TRBV2 and TRBJ1-1; D perhaps matches TRBD1 (5 bases). This CDR3 has 16 amino acids. V was clipped by 0 bases and J by 1 base, with 12 bases between them. Germline loops: CDR1 SNHLY, CDR2 FYNNEI. The CDR3 is CASSEALARANTEAFF. CDR3 bases: TGTGCCAGCAGTGAAGCGCTTGCCAGGGCGAACACTGAAGCTTTCTTT.

The J gene is TRBJ1-3, the V gene TRBV2, with 9 bases aligning to TRBD1. With 10 bases clipped from V and 2 bases from J, the junction kept 12 bases outside the gene matches. Per the germline V gene, CDR1 is SNHLY and CDR2 is FYNNEI. The CDR3 contains 16 residues. The CDR3 here is CATLGDRASAGNTIYF. The CDR3 DNA reads TGTGCCACACTGGGGGACAGGGCTTCCGCTGGAAACACCATATATTTT.

This rearrangement joins TRBV21-1 to TRBJ2-3; the table's D call, TRBD2, was not checked against the DNA. TRBV21-1 is a listed pseudogene. This CDR3 spans 18 amino acids. For the CDR3, the DNA is TGTGCCAGCAGCAAACATTCCAGCGGGAGGGCCCGTACAGATACGCAGTATTTT. This translates into CASSKHSSGRARTDTQYF.

This clone occurred a few times. The chain employs TRBV6-4 and TRBJ2-1; a possible D gene is TRBD1 (6 bases). The V and J ends lost 5 bases and 6 bases respectively, with 17 bases between them. This CDR3 is built from 15 residues. In germline, CDR1 is MRHNA, CDR2 SNTAGT. The CDR3 here is CASSQQGGFGNEQFF. The CDR3, as DNA: TGTGCCAGCAGTCAACAGGGTGGGTTCGGCAATGAGCAGTTCTTC.

This clone came up once. The J gene is TRBJ2-1, the V gene TRBV2; 8 nucleotides agree with TRBD1. The CDR3 contains 12 residues. The V and J ends lost 6 bases and 8 bases, in that order; junction bases with no gene match: 3. Germline V gene sequence: CDR1 SNHLY, CDR2 FYNNEI. The CDR3 loop is CASRATGDEQFF. In DNA, the CDR3 is TGTGCCAGCAGAGCGACAGGGGATGAGCAGTTCTTC. Using reference TRBV2 and TRBJ2-1 for the parts outside the CDR3, the full variable domain is EPEVTQTPSHQVTQMGQEVILRCVPISNHLYFYWYRQILGQKVEFLVSFYNNEISEKSEIFDDQFSVERPDGSNFTLKIRSTKLEDSAMYFCASRATGDEQFFGPGTRLTVL.

The chain is built from TRBV6-4 and TRBJ2-1, with TRBD1 identical over 8 bases. The CDR3 consists of 15 residues. V lost 4 bases to trimming and J lost 3 bases; unmatched junction nucleotides: 5. Germline CDR1 and CDR2: MRHNA and SNTAGT. As DNA, the CDR3 is TGTGCCAGCAGTGCCGAAACAGGGGGCTACAATGAGCAGTTCTTC. Its translation: CASSAETGGYNEQFF.

The gene calls are TRBV11-1 and TRBJ2-5; 9 bases map to TRBD2. This CDR3 contains 18 residues. V lost 5 bases, J lost 0 bases, and 13 bases stayed unmatched. CDR1 and CDR2 (germline): SGHAT, FQDESV (reference sequence). The CDR3 spells CASSRYPLAGLYQETQYF. The CDR3 region has the DNA TGTGCCAGCAGCCGCTACCCCCTAGCGGGACTGTACCAAGAGACCCAGTACTTC.

The J gene is TRBJ2-1, the V gene TRBV19; D not certain. The CDR3 is 11 residues long. Per germline, CDR1 LNHDA and CDR2 SQIVND (reference sequence). The V end lost 10 bases, the J end lost 2 bases, and 6 bases lay between the germline ends. CDR3 residues: CATGTYNEQFF. CDR3 nucleotide sequence: TGTGCCACCGGTACCTACAATGAGCAGTTCTTC. Full variable domain (missing parts from reference TRBV19 and TRBJ2-1): DGGITQSPKYLFRKEGQNVTLSCEQNLNHDAMYWYRQDPGQGLRLIYYSQIVNDFQKGDIAEGYSVSREKKESFPLTVTSAQKNPTAFYLCATGTYNEQFFGPGTRLTVL.

The chain links TRBV7-2 to TRBJ2-1; D perhaps matches TRBD2 (6 bases). The V gene lost 5 bases and the J gene lost 7 bases, with 9 bases spanning the gap. The CDR3 runs 12 residues. Germline CDR1 is SGHTA and CDR2 is FQGNSA. The CDR3 here is CASSHGGNEQFF. DNA of the CDR3: TGTGCCAGCAGCCATGGGGGGAATGAGCAGTTCTTC.

This sequence joins TRBV5-1 and TRBJ1-1, with 8 nucleotides matching TRBD1. V shed 6 bases and J 4 bases; nucleotides not matched to a gene: 11. The CDR3 length is 15 residues. Germline lookup yields CDR1 SGHRS and CDR2 YFSETQ. The CDR3 sequence: CASTLADRGATEAFF. In DNA, the CDR3 is TGCGCCAGCACCCTCGCCGACAGGGGAGCCACTGAAGCTTTCTTT.

This chain links TRBV6-5 with TRBJ1-2; 9 bases agree with TRBD1. CDR1 MNHEY and CDR2 SVGAGI come from the germline V gene. The CDR3 length is 15 residues. Unmatched junction bases numbered 10, after V lost 6 bases and J lost 5 bases. The CDR3 nucleotides read TGTGCCAGCAGGGACACGCCGGGACAGGGTTATGGCTACACCTTC. This translates into CASRDTPGQGYGYTF.

The V gene is TRBV7-9, the J gene TRBJ2-2; a possible D gene is TRBD2 (5 bases). The CDR3 is made up of 16 amino acids. Trimming left V 4 bases short and J 0 bases short, with 12 bases between. The germline gives CDR1 SEHNR, CDR2 FQNEAQ (reference sequence). CDR3 bases: TGTGCCAGCAGCTCGCCGAGCGGACCGAACACCGGGGAGCTGTTTTTT. Its protein is CASSSPSGPNTGELFF.

The chain is built from TRBV7-2 and TRBJ2-2; 8 bases agree with TRBD2. Unmatched junction bases numbered 14, after V lost 5 bases and J lost 9 bases. The CDR3 length is 16 residues. CDR1 is SGHTA, CDR2 FQGNSA, per germline. DNA of the CDR3: TGTGCCAGCAGCAGCCCCGGGACTAGGGGAGTAAGGGAGCTGTTTTTT. Translation gives CASSSPGTRGVRELFF.

CDR3 sequence: CASSSGQVNTEAFF. CDR3 nucleotides: TGTGCCAGCAGTTCGGGACAGGTGAACACTGAAGCTTTCTTT. V gene TRBV27 combines with J gene TRBJ1-1; 8 nucleotides line up with TRBD1. CDR3 length: 14 amino acids. Germline V gene data show CDR1 as MNHEY and CDR2 as SMNVEV (reference sequence). V was pared by 4 bases and J by 0 bases, with 1 base of the junction left unmatched.

The V and J genes are TRBV30 and TRBJ1-1, with D tentatively TRBD1 (6 bases). The CDR3 totals 16 residues. Germline V gene sequence: CDR1 GTSNPN, CDR2 SVGIG (reference sequence). The germline V and J ends were trimmed by 3 bases and 0 bases, with 17 bases remaining between them. The CDR3 loop reads CAWRVRLQGLNTEAFF. CDR3 sequence (DNA): TGTGCCTGGAGGGTAAGGCTACAGGGCCTGAACACTGAAGCTTTCTTT.

The chain employs TRBV2 and TRBJ1-1; weak D call: TRBD1 (6 bases). Germline CDR1 is SNHLY and CDR2 is FYNNEI. The CDR3 contains 15 residues. V lost 0 bases and J 2 bases, leaving 10 bases between the germline ends. The CDR3 DNA reads TGTGCCAGCAGTGAAGCCAGGACAGCCAACACTGAAGCTTTCTTT. Translation gives CASSEARTANTEAFF.

This clone was counted only a few times. The chain uses TRBV4-1 and TRBJ1-1; 9 bases match TRBD1. The CDR3 has 18 residues. The V segment lost 4 bases and the J segment 0 bases; nucleotides outside the gene matches: 12. Germline CDR1 reads MGHRA; CDR2 reads YSYEKL. DNA of the CDR3: TGCGCCAGCAGCCGAGGGACAGGGATATGGAAGTTGAACACTGAAGCTTTCTTT. Amino acids: CASSRGTGIWKLNTEAFF.

The J gene is TRBJ1-2, the V gene TRBV21-1; TRBD1, the table's D call, was not compared with the DNA. TRBV21-1 is recorded as a pseudogene. CDR3 length: 14 residues. The CDR3 DNA reads as TGTGCCAGCAGCAACCAGACAGGGGTGGGTGGCTACACCTTC. Amino acid sequence: CASSNQTGVGGYTF.

The V and J genes are TRBV4-3 and TRBJ2-1; D perhaps matches TRBD2 (6 bases). This CDR3 is 18 amino acids long. CDR1 is LGHNA, CDR2 YSLEER, per germline. The V gene lost 0 bases and the J gene lost 0 bases, with 15 bases spanning the gap. The CDR3 sequence is CASSQDLNRGSSYNEQFF. As DNA, the CDR3 is TGCGCCAGCAGCCAAGATCTCAATCGGGGGAGCTCCTACAATGAGCAGTTCTTC.

The chain combines TRBV6-6 with TRBJ1-1; weak D call: TRBD1 (5 bases). Trimming pared 2 bases from V and 0 bases from J, leaving 7 bases between. Germline assignment: CDR1 MNHNY and CDR2 SVGAGI (reference sequence). CDR3 size: 14 residues. This chain's CDR3 is CASSYAGMNTEAFF. The CDR3 DNA follows: TGTGCCAGCAGTTACGCAGGGATGAACACTGAAGCTTTCTTT.

The V call is TRBV7-2, the J call TRBJ1-1; 7 positions agree with TRBD1. CDR3 size: 13 residues. J gave up 4 bases and V 8 bases, and 7 bases lay outside the gene matches. Germline CDR1 SGHTA, CDR2 FQGNSA. The CDR3 protein is CASSQGGGTEAFF. CDR3 nucleotides: TGTGCCAGCTCCCAGGGGGGAGGCACTGAAGCTTTCTTT.